This TCR beta chain was captured in a study of blood T cell repertoires in COVID-19. Study-level information: Some COVID-19 samples were acute and others convalescent; all came from the United States, Italy and Spain. The cDNA or gDNA used as material had been derived from T cells, B-cell-depleted T cells, or PBMCs.

Only in-frame clones appear in the TCRdb table, and some are missing; sequencing was by immunoSEQ multiplex PCR. This sample has about 270,000 clones, with 70% to 90% found just once. One Seattle source followed patients from active infection through their disease course. Per the germline V gene, CDR1 is SGHAT and CDR2 is FQNNGV. Trimming cost V 6 bases and J 3 bases; bases outside gene matches: 7. The CDR3 extends over 15 amino acids. This chain uses TRBV11-2 with TRBJ2-3; 9 bases fit TRBD2. Sample: peripheral blood. The receptor comes from a woman in her 30s with COVID-19, enrolled during active disease. CDR3 nucleotide sequence: TGTGCCAGCAGGATACCGGGACTAGCTACAGATACGCAGTATTTT. The encoded protein is CASRIPGLATDTQYF.